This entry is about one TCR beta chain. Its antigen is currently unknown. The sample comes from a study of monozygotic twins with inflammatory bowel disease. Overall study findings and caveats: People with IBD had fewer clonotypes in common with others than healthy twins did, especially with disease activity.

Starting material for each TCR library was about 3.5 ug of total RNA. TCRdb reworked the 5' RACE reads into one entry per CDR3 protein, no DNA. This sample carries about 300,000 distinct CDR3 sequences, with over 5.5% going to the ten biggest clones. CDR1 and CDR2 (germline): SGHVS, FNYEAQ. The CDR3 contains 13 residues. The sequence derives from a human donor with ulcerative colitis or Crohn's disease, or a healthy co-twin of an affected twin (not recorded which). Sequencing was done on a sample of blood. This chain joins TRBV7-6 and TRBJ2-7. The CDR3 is CASSRTNSYEQYF.